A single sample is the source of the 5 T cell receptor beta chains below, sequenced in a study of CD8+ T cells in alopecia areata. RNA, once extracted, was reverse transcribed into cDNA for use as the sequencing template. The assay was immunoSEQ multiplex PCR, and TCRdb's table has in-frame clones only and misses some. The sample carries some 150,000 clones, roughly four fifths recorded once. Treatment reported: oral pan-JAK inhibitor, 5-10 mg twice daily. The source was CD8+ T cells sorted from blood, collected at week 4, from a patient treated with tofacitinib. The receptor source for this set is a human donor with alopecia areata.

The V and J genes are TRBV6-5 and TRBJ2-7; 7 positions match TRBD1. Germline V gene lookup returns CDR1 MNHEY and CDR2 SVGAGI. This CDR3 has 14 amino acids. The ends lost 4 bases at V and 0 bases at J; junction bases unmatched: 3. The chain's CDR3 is CASSSHRGSYEQYF. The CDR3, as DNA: TGTGCCAGCAGTTCCCACAGGGGCTCCTACGAGCAGTACTTC.

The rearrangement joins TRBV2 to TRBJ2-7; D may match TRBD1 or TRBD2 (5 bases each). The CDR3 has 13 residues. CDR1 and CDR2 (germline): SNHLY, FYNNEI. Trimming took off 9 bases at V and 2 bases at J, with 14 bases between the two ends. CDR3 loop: CASSPGPTYEQYF. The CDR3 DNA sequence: TGTGCCAGTTCTCCGGGACCTACCTACGAGCAGTACTTC.

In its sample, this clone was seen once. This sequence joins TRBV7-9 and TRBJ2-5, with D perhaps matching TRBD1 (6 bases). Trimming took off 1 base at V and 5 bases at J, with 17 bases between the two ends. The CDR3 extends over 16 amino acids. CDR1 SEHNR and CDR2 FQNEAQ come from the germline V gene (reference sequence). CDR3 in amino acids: CASSLVSRQVGETQYF. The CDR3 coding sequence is TGTGCCAGCAGCTTAGTCTCAAGACAGGTTGGGGAGACCCAGTACTTC.

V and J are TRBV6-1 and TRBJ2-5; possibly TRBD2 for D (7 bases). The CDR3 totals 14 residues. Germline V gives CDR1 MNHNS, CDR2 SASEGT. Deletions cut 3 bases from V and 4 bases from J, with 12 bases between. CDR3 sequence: CASSDGGLGETQYF. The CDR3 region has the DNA TGTGCCAGCAGTGACGGGGGGCTGGGAGAGACCCAGTACTTC.

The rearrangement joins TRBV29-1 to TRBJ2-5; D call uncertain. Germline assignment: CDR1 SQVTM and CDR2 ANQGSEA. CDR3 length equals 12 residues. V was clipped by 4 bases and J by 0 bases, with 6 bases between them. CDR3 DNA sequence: TGCAGCGTTGTTTCGGACCAAGAGACCCAGTACTTC. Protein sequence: CSVVSDQETQYF.